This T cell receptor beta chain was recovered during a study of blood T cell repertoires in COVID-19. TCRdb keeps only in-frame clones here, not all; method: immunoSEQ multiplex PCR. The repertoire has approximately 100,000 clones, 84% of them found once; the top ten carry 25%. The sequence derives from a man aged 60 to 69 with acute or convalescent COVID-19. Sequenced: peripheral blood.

The CDR3 region is CASSLKGDRANSPLHF. CDR3 sequence (DNA): TGCGCCAGCAGCCTAAAGGGGGATCGGGCGAATTCACCCCTCCACTTT. This rearrangement joins TRBV5-1 to TRBJ1-6; D is possibly TRBD1 (6 bases). The CDR3 has 16 amino acids. Germline assignment: CDR1 SGHRS and CDR2 YFSETQ. V was pared by 4 bases and J by 7 bases, with 18 bases between.